This TCR beta chain was obtained from a study of beta chain features in type 1 diabetes. Expressed TCRB transcripts were sequenced because the isolated RNA had all been reverse transcribed beforehand. The assay was immunoSEQ multiplex PCR, and TCRdb's table has in-frame clones only and misses some. The repertoire includes some 150,000 clones, around 10% of them detected once, and roughly 2% sits in the top ten. The CDR3 covers 15 residues. The J segment lost 3 bases and the V segment lost 4 bases, leaving 5 bases of the junction unmatched. CDR1 is LGHNA and CDR2 is YNFKEQ in the germline V gene. This clone has a handful of counts.

The source is a man in his late teens or twenties in good health. The chain employs TRBV4-2 and TRBJ1-5; 8 bases line up with TRBD1. Sequencing input: central memory CD4+ T cells from blood. CDR3 DNA: TGTGCCAGCAGCCGGGAGGACAGGGACAATCAGCCCCAGCATTTT. Its protein is CASSREDRDNQPQHF.